Included here is one T cell receptor beta chain sequence, with context. What it binds is not known. The data stem from a study of cytomegalovirus exposure and HLA in healthy donors. CDR1 SGHNT and CDR2 YYREEE come from the germline V gene (reference sequence). V dropped 1 base and J dropped 3 bases, with 4 bases sitting between them. The CDR3 has 12 residues. Notes on the study in general: Listed as cytomegalovirus-associated were roughly 180 TCR beta chains. Using the classifier, cytomegalovirus status was reportedly diagnosed with high specificity and sensitivity.

TCRdb keeps only in-frame clones here, not all; method: immunoSEQ multiplex PCR. The sample lists a few hundred thousand clones, nearly 90% occurring once. The clonotype was recovered from a woman aged 18-29 years in good health and CMV-seronegative. V and J are TRBV5-4 and TRBJ1-1; D not resolved. The sequencing sample was made of PBMCs. The DNA for the CDR3 is TGTGCCAGCAGCTTGCAGGACACTGAAGCTTTCTTT. Its protein product is CASSLQDTEAFF.